A selection of T cell receptor beta chains follows, all from one sample in a study of memory CD4+ T cells and cytomegalovirus serostatus. The protocol was immunoSEQ multiplex PCR, while the TCRdb copy is restricted to in-frame clones and leaves out a portion. The sample shows 35,000 to 45,000 clones, about four fifths of them seen only once. The sequencing input was memory CD4+ T cells from blood. These receptors were taken from an adult in good health and CMV-seronegative. CDR3s include the opening cysteine and the closing phenylalanine or tryptophan. Each record gives: J gene, V gene, clone size, D gene, CDR3 DNA, CDR3 protein. D genes are given only for firm matches. Size is omitted from some rows. Given values are once, few, many or a class for expanded clones.

>TRBJ2-5|TRBV7-2|-|-
TGTGCCAGCAGCAGGTACCAAGAGACCCAGTACTTC
CASSRYQETQYF
>TRBJ2-5|TRBV7-7|-|-
TGTGCCAGCAGTTCATGCGGGCAGATCTCACGAGAGACCCAGTACTTC
CASSSCGQISRETQYF
>TRBJ2-7|TRBV5-1|-|-
TGCGCCAGCAGCTGGAGCAACCCGGGGTCCTACGAGCAGTACTTC
CASSWSNPGSYEQYF
>TRBJ2-5|TRBV5-5|few|TRBD1
TGTGCCAGCAGCCGGACCGGGACAGAAAAAGAGACCCAGTACTTC
CASSRTGTEKETQYF
>TRBJ1-6|TRBV11-2|once|-
TGTGCCAGCAATGCCTTGTCTCTCTATAATTCACCCCTCCACTTT
CASNALSLYNSPLHF
>TRBJ2-5|TRBV7-9|-|-
TGTGCCAGCAGCTACGGTACCGGAGAGACCCAGTACTTC
CASSYGTGETQYF
>TRBJ2-5|TRBV27|-|-
TGTGCCAGCAAGACGCACCAAGAGACCCAGTACTTC
CASKTHQETQYF
>TRBJ1-2|TRBV5-1|medium-sized|-
TGCGCCAGCAGCTTGGGTGGGACTAACTATGGCTACACCTTC
CASSLGGTNYGYTF
>TRBJ1-5|TRBV6-1|-|TRBD1
TGTGCCAGCAGTGGGACAGGGGGGGATCAGCCCCAGCATTTT
CASSGTGGDQPQHF
>TRBJ2-3|TRBV9|-|-
TGTGCCAGCAGCTTACAGGGTATAGGAACAGATACGCAGTATTTT
CASSLQGIGTDTQYF
>TRBJ2-2|TRBV7-2|-|TRBD1
TGTGCCAGCAGCTTAGCCGGACAGGCCGGGGAGCTGTTTTTT
CASSLAGQAGELFF
>TRBJ2-1|TRBV2|-|TRBD2
TGTGCCAGCAGTGAATTACAGCGGGGGACTTACAATGAGCAGTTCTTC
CASSELQRGTYNEQFF
>TRBJ1-2|TRBV28|-|TRBD1
TGTGCCAGCAGTTTGACAGGGGGCGCCGATGGCTACACCTTC
CASSLTGGADGYTF
>TRBJ1-3|TRBV4-2|-|-
TGTGCCAGCAAGCACGGTGGGCAGCACTCTGGAAACACCATATATTTT
CASKHGGQHSGNTIYF
>TRBJ2-2|TRBV5-1|-|-
TGCGCCAGCAGCCTGACACCAGGGACCGGGGAGCTGTTTTTT
CASSLTPGTGELFF
>TRBJ2-7|TRBV2|few|-
TGTGCCAGCAATGGGGGGATCATGCGGGTCTCCTACGAGCAGTACTTC
CASNGGIMRVSYEQYF
>TRBJ1-1|TRBV29-1|-|-
TGCAGCGTTGTAAACACTGAAGCTTTCTTT
CSVVNTEAFF
>TRBJ2-3|TRBV12-5|once|-
TGTGCTAGTGGTTTGGTTTTGGGGCGGGCAGATACGCAGTATTTT
CASGLVLGRADTQYF
>TRBJ2-7|TRBV18|-|TRBD2
TGTGCCAGCTCCCGTGGCGGGACTAGCGGCTCCTACGAGCAGTACTTC
CASSRGGTSGSYEQYF
>TRBJ2-5|TRBV9|-|-
TGTGCCAGCAGCGTAGCCCTCCAAGAGACCCAGTACTTC
CASSVALQETQYF
>TRBJ2-5|TRBV6-6|-|TRBD2
TGTGCCAGCTGTTTAGCGGGGGGTAAAGAGACCCAGTACTTC
CASCLAGGKETQYF
>TRBJ2-7|TRBV5-1|-|TRBD2
TGCGCCAGCAGCTTGGCTGCGGGGGGATACGCGTCCTACGAGCAGTACTTC
CASSLAAGGYASYEQYF
>TRBJ1-5|TRBV2|few|TRBD1
TGTGCCAGCAGAAGAGGGACAGACAATCAGCCCCAGCATTTT
CASRRGTDNQPQHF
>TRBJ2-1|TRBV4-2|-|TRBD2
TGTGCCAGCAGCCAACAGCGGGGGGGATACAATGAGCAGTTCTTC
CASSQQRGGYNEQFF
>TRBJ1-6|TRBV5-1|few|-
TGCGCCAGCAGCCTTAGGACGGAGAATTCACCCCTCCACTTT
CASSLRTENSPLHF
>TRBJ2-3|TRBV6-5|-|-
TGTGCCAGCAGTTTGCGAGAAGCAGATACGCAGTATTTT
CASSLREADTQYF
>TRBJ2-3|TRBV14|-|-
TGTGCCAGCAGCCAAGAAAACCCCCTGATCGATACGCAGTATTTT
CASSQENPLIDTQYF
>TRBJ1-4|TRBV6-6|-|-
TGTGCCAGCCCCTCCGGGGAATGGGGGTATGAAAAACTGTTTTTT
CASPSGEWGYEKLFF
>TRBJ1-2|TRBV6-5|-|-
TGTGCCAGCAGTTACTCGAAGGGACACACCGTGGGCTACACCTTC
CASSYSKGHTVGYTF
>TRBJ1-1|TRBV29-1|medium-sized|TRBD1
TGCAGCGTTGCGACAGGGCTGAACACTGAAGCTTTCTTT
CSVATGLNTEAFF
>TRBJ1-5|TRBV5-6|-|TRBD1
TGTGCCAGCAGCCTAGGGACAGACAATCAGCCCCAGCATTTT
CASSLGTDNQPQHF
>TRBJ2-3|TRBV7-3|-|TRBD2
TGTGCCAGCAGCATGGGGACTAGCAATACGCAGTATTTT
CASSMGTSNTQYF
>TRBJ2-3|TRBV5-1|-|-
TGCGCCAGCAGCTTGCGCCATTTCACAGATACGCAGTATTTT
CASSLRHFTDTQYF
>TRBJ2-7|TRBV5-1|-|TRBD1
TGCGCCACCCGACAGGGGTTGAGCTCCTACGAGCAGTACTTC
CATRQGLSSYEQYF
>TRBJ2-1|TRBV2|-|-
TGTGCCAGCAGGCGGACGACCTCCTACAATGAGCAGTTCTTC
CASRRTTSYNEQFF
>TRBJ1-1|TRBV18|-|-
TGTGCCAGCTCACCTACGCCGAGTTCTATGGCGGCCACTGAAGCTTTCTTT
CASSPTPSSMAATEAFF
>TRBJ1-5|TRBV6-6|once|-
TGTGCCAGCAGTTGGGGGGCGAGCAATCAGCCCCAGCATTTT
CASSWGASNQPQHF
>TRBJ1-3|TRBV9|once|-
TGTGCCAGCAGCCCCGGACCGACTACCTCTGGAAACACCATATATTTT
CASSPGPTTSGNTIYF
>TRBJ2-2|TRBV7-8|-|-
TGTGCCAGCAGCCCCCTTGCTGGGGGGCTGTACACCGGGGAGCTGTTTTTT
CASSPLAGGLYTGELFF
>TRBJ2-3|TRBV11-2|-|TRBD2
TGTGCCAGCAGCTTGCTAGCGGGGGAAGATACGCAGTATTTT
CASSLLAGEDTQYF
>TRBJ2-2|TRBV9|-|-
TGTGCCAGCAGCGTAGCCCCAGGAAGTGCGAACACCGGGGAGCTGTTTTTT
CASSVAPGSANTGELFF
>TRBJ1-2|TRBV6-5|medium-sized|TRBD1
TGTGCCAGCAGTTACAGGGGGCATGACTATGGCTACACCTTC
CASSYRGHDYGYTF
>TRBJ2-7|TRBV4-2|-|-
TGTGCCAGCAGCCAAGATGCGACATCGGACTACGAGCAGTACTTC
CASSQDATSDYEQYF
>TRBJ1-5|TRBV5-4|-|TRBD1
TGTGCCAGCAGCTTACAGGGGTCGGGGCAGCCCCAGCATTTT
CASSLQGSGQPQHF
>TRBJ2-5|TRBV4-1|-|TRBD1
TGCGCCAGCAGCCAACCCGCCGGGACAGGGAGTCTCAAGACCCAGTACTTC
CASSQPAGTGSLKTQYF
>TRBJ2-7|TRBV19|-|-
TGTGCCAGTAGTGACAGAAACTACGAGCAGTACTTC
CASSDRNYEQYF
>TRBJ1-2|TRBV4-2|few|-
TGTGCCAGCAGCCAAGAGTGGCAAGCTAACTATGGCTACACCTTC
CASSQEWQANYGYTF